The clone carrying this T cell receptor (beta chain) appeared many times. Its specificity is unknown. These data are taken from a study of blood T cells in healthy people across ages. Study conclusions and caveats: Donors of long life had a larger count of naive CD4+ cells and greater diversity than aged donors.

The CDR3 consists of 13 residues. Per the germline V gene, CDR1 is LGHDT and CDR2 is YNNKEL (reference sequence). The V end lost 2 bases, the J end lost 8 bases, and 10 bases lay between the germline ends. PCR was performed a second time for about 6 to 12 cycles using a sample-barcoded 5' primer and a J-beta primer mix. Researchers report that a template-switch adaptor with 12 random nucleotides tagged each cDNA molecule. TCRdb used MiXCR to reprocess the 5' RACE reads, holding one entry per CDR3 protein. Of about 1,500,000 distinct CDR3 sequences listed, roughly 28% are singletons. The donors, all healthy, were Caucasians living in Russia, aged roughly 6 to 100. Every donor provided around 10 milliliters of peripheral blood.

The gene calls are TRBV3-1 and TRBJ2-1; no firm D call. The TCR comes from a woman in her thirties in good health. The sample taken for sequencing was blood. For the CDR3, the DNA is TGTGCCAGCAGCCAACGACTCCTCTATGAGCAGTTCTTC. Amino acid sequence: CASSQRLLYEQFF.